Listed below are T cell receptor beta chains from one sample, sequenced in a study of beta chain features in type 1 diabetes. Profiled with immunoSEQ multiplex PCR; TCRdb holds only in-frame clones, not every one. Among 500,000 to 800,000 clones listed, 12% were seen once. The sequenced sample was naive CD4+ T cells from blood. The receptors stem from a man aged 25 to 40 with type 1 diabetes. CDR3s include the opening cysteine and the closing phenylalanine or tryptophan. D genes are given only for firm matches. Clone size is shown for a subset of rows, as once, few, many or a class of expanded clone.

V gene	J gene	D gene	clone size	CDR3 DNA	CDR3 protein
TRBV23-1	TRBJ2-7	NA	NA	TGCGCCAGCAGTCGATCATACGACAGTCAGGGCCTGGTATACGAGCAGTACTTC	CASSRSYDSQGLVYEQYF
TRBV12-5	TRBJ2-5	NA	few	TGTGCTAGTGGTTCCGAGGGGGAAGAGACCCAGTACTTC	CASGSEGEETQYF
TRBV29-1	TRBJ1-3	NA	few	TGCAGCGTTTGGACTGGACTGTCAGTGGGAGACACCATATATTTT	CSVWTGLSVGDTIYF
TRBV6-6	TRBJ2-1	TRBD1	few	TGTGCCAGCAACGTGGACAGGGCCACGATCAATGAGCAGTTCTTC	CASNVDRATINEQFF
TRBV18	TRBJ1-4	NA	NA	TGTGCCAGCTCACCTACGGAGGCAACTAATGAAAAACTGTTTTTT	CASSPTEATNEKLFF
TRBV10-3	TRBJ2-3	TRBD1	NA	TGTGCCATCAGTGACGCGGACAGGGGCACAGATACGCAGTATTTT	CAISDADRGTDTQYF
TRBV7-9	TRBJ1-2	TRBD1	few	TGTGCCAGCAGCAAAGACACAGGGGGATTCCACGGCTACACCTTC	CASSKDTGGFHGYTF
TRBV18	TRBJ2-1	NA	NA	TGTGCCAGCTCACCAGGACTTCACAATGAGCAGTTCTTC	CASSPGLHNEQFF
TRBV30	TRBJ2-6	NA	few	TGTGCCTGGAGTGTTGGTCGGGGTTCTGGGGCCAACGTCCTGACTTTC	CAWSVGRGSGANVLTF
TRBV11-2	TRBJ2-5	NA	few	TGTGCCAGCAGCCTCCAGGCGTGGGGGCAAGAGACCCAGTACTTC	CASSLQAWGQETQYF
TRBV9	TRBJ1-5	NA	NA	TGTGCCAGCAGCCTACAGGGTGGCAATCAGCCCCAGCATTTT	CASSLQGGNQPQHF
TRBV27	TRBJ2-5	TRBD1	NA	TGTGCCAGCAGCCTGACCGGGACAGGGCAAGAGACCCAGTACTTC	CASSLTGTGQETQYF
TRBV14	TRBJ1-6	TRBD1	NA	TGTGCCAGCAGCCTCCATATAAGGACAGGGGGCATCTCCTATAATTCACCCCTCCACTTT	CASSLHIRTGGISYNSPLHF
TRBV9	TRBJ1-6	NA	few	TGTGCCAGCAGCACGGATATGAATTCACCCCTCCACTTT	CASSTDMNSPLHF
TRBV7-7	TRBJ2-1	NA	NA	TGTGCTAGCAGCTTAGGGCCAAGCACCTACAATGAGCAGTTCTTC	CASSLGPSTYNEQFF
TRBV6-5	TRBJ2-3	NA	many	TGTGCCAGCAGCGCCGGGGCCCAGGGTACGCAGTATTTT	CASSAGAQGTQYF
TRBV2	TRBJ1-1	NA	few	TGTGCCAGCAGATCGACAGCAGACACTGAAGCTTTCTTT	CASRSTADTEAFF
TRBV7-2	TRBJ2-2	NA	NA	TGTGCCAGCAGCACACAGGGCCCCGGGGAGCTGTTTTTT	CASSTQGPGELFF
TRBV5-1	TRBJ2-2	TRBD2	NA	TGCGCCAGCAGCGCCGGACTAGCGGAAAACACCGGGGAGCTGTTTTTT	CASSAGLAENTGELFF
TRBV19	TRBJ2-3	NA	few	TGTGCCAGTAGAGGCAGTAGCACAGATACGCAGTATTTT	CASRGSSTDTQYF
TRBV7-2	TRBJ1-2	TRBD1	few	TGTGCCAGCAGCTTCTTACAGGGGCCGTATGGCTACACCTTC	CASSFLQGPYGYTF
TRBV4-2	TRBJ2-1	TRBD2	few	TGTGCCAGCAGCCAAGGACTAGCCAATTACAATGAGCAGTTCTTC	CASSQGLANYNEQFF
TRBV7-3	TRBJ2-2	NA	many	TGTGCCAGCAGCTTACCAAGCGGGGAGCTGTTTTTT	CASSLPSGELFF
TRBV7-8	TRBJ2-1	TRBD2	NA	TGTGCCAGCGGATCTATCGGGGGGGCCTACAATGAGCAGTTCTTC	CASGSIGGAYNEQFF
TRBV5-6	TRBJ2-5	NA	few	TGTGCCAGCAGCTTGTTAAGGAACCAAGAGACCCAGTACTTC	CASSLLRNQETQYF